The next 25 T cell receptor beta chains were all read from a single sample in a study of cytomegalovirus exposure and HLA in healthy donors. PCR was performed using 60 Vbeta and 13 Jbeta primers. Measured with immunoSEQ multiplex PCR; TCRdb has only the in-frame clones, and not every one. The sample holds about 90,000 clones, roughly 63% seen once. Sequencing input: PBMCs. These receptors were collected from a woman between 50 and 59 years old in good health and CMV-seropositive.

The J gene is TRBJ1-6, the V gene TRBV6-5; TRBD1 is a possible D gene (6 bases). Germline V CDR1 and CDR2: MNHEY, SVGAGI. The CDR3 spans 13 residues. Trimming took 5 bases from V and 6 from J, leaving 8 bases between them. The CDR3 sequence: CASSRTVNSPLHF. The CDR3 DNA sequence: TGTGCCAGCAGTCGGACAGTTAATTCACCCCTCCACTTT.

This clone was counted a single time. This chain links TRBV27 with TRBJ1-2; 7 bases align to TRBD1. The CDR3 loop spans 15 amino acids. Germline CDR1 and CDR2: MNHEY and SMNVEV (reference sequence). The V and J ends lost 0 bases and 4 bases, in that order; junction bases with no gene match: 5. The CDR3 nucleotides are TGTGCCAGCAGTTTATCCCCCCAGGGGGGCTATGGCTACACCTTC. Residues: CASSLSPQGGYGYTF.

This clone turned up a few times. Relative to the germline gene, one junction end is altered; a read error may explain this. DNA for the CDR3: TGTTCCAGCAGCTTAGCTGGGGCCTGGAAGACCCAGTACTTC. Translation: CSSSLAGAWKTQYF. The chain uses TRBV7-9 and TRBJ2-5; perhaps TRBD1 as D (5 bases). Germline values: CDR1 SEHNR, CDR2 FQNEAQ (reference sequence). CDR3 length: 14 amino acids. The full variable domain, with the rest looked up from reference TRBV7-9 and TRBJ2-5, is DTGVSQNPRHKITKRGQNVTFRCDPISEHNRLYWYRQTLGQGPEFLTYFQNEAQLEKSRLLSDRFSAERPKGSFSTLEIQRTEQGDSAMYLCSSSLAGAWKTQYFGPGTRLLVL.

In this sample, this clone turned up once. The rearrangement links TRBV6-5 to TRBJ1-1; no reliable D call. CDR3 length: 13 residues. Germline CDR1 reads MNHEY; CDR2 reads SVGAGI. Deletions cut 6 bases from V and 2 bases from J, with 10 bases between. CDR3 sequence: CASSSGENTEAFF. CDR3 coding DNA: TGTGCCAGCAGCTCAGGCGAAAACACTGAAGCTTTCTTT.

The V and J genes are TRBV7-9 and TRBJ2-7; 9 bases align to TRBD2. The trim removed 1 base at V and 0 bases at J, leaving 7 bases unmatched. Germline CDR1 reads SEHNR; CDR2 reads FQNEAQ (reference sequence). This CDR3 has 17 amino acids. The CDR3 nucleotides are TGTGCCAGCAGCTTAGGTCTAGCGGGGCCGAGCTCCTACGAGCAGTACTTC. Encoded protein: CASSLGLAGPSSYEQYF.

The CDR3: CASSLSPGAQETQYF. The CDR3 DNA reads as TGTGCCAGCAGTTTATCCCCAGGGGCCCAAGAGACCCAGTACTTC. The chain recombines TRBV27 with TRBJ2-5, with D possibly being TRBD1 (6 bases). V was shortened by 0 bases and J by 1 base, with 9 bases between the two germline ends. Germline CDR1 is MNHEY and CDR2 is SMNVEV (reference sequence). This CDR3 has 15 amino acids.

The J gene is TRBJ1-2, the V gene TRBV6-5; 8 bases align to TRBD1. Germline-derived CDR1 and CDR2 are MNHEY and SVGAGI. CDR3 size: 13 residues. J lost 5 bases, V lost 4 bases, and 3 bases had no gene match. The CDR3, as DNA: TGTGCCAGCAGTTCAGGGGGCTATTATGGCTACACCTTC. Its translation: CASSSGGYYGYTF.

V is TRBV11-2 and J is TRBJ1-1, with 7 positions matching TRBD1. This CDR3 spans 13 amino acids. The germline V gene encodes CDR1 SGHAT and CDR2 FQNNGV. The J segment lost 3 bases and the V segment lost 4 bases, leaving 2 bases of the junction unmatched. CDR3 sequence (DNA): TGTGCCAGCAGCTCAAGGGGGCACACTGAAGCTTTCTTT. Translated, it gives CASSSRGHTEAFF. The complete variable domain, with remaining parts taken from reference TRBV11-2 and TRBJ1-1, reads EAGVAQSPRYKIIEKRQSVAFWCNPISGHATLYWYQQILGQGPKLLIQFQNNGVVDDSQLPKDRFSAERLKGVDSTLKIQPAKLEDSAVYLCASSSRGHTEAFFGQGTRLTVV.

This chain connects TRBV6-5 to TRBJ2-7, with TRBD1 matching over 7 bases. Germline V gene sequence: CDR1 MNHEY, CDR2 SVGAGI. The CDR3 runs 13 residues. The trim removed 5 bases at V and 4 bases at J, leaving 5 bases unmatched. CDR3 amino acids: CASSTRDSYEQYF. CDR3 in DNA: TGTGCCAGCAGTACCCGGGACAGTTACGAGCAGTACTTC.

The rearrangement uses TRBV4-3 and TRBJ1-1; D is undetermined. The CDR3 spans 14 residues. The V gene's germline CDR1 is LGHNA and CDR2 YSLEER. The V end lost 0 bases, the J end lost 3 bases, and 8 bases lay between the germline ends. Written as DNA, the CDR3 is TGCGCCAGCAGCCAAGATGTCGGTGACACTGAAGCTTTCTTT. Translation: CASSQDVGDTEAFF.

For this clone: This specimen includes other DNA sequences encoding the same CDR3. The chain uses TRBV5-6 and TRBJ1-5; D unclear. V was trimmed by 1 base and J by 3 bases, leaving 2 bases between them. The CDR3 is 12 residues long. The germline CDR1 and CDR2 sequences are SGHDT and YYEEEE. The CDR3 region is CASSLYNQPQHF. In DNA, the CDR3 is TGTGCCAGCAGCTTGTACAATCAGCCCCAGCATTTT.

J is TRBJ2-7 and V is TRBV5-1; 11 bases are a match to TRBD1. Trimming at V came to 3 bases and at J to 5 bases, leaving 7 bases not matched to a gene. CDR1 and CDR2 from the germline V gene are SGHRS and YFSETQ. The CDR3 runs 15 residues. The CDR3 here is CASSSWGQGGDEQYF. The CDR3, as DNA: TGCGCCAGCAGCTCGTGGGGACAGGGGGGAGACGAGCAGTACTTC.

The J gene is TRBJ1-1, the V gene TRBV11-1; no clear D. This CDR3 has 13 residues. The V end was cut by 0 bases, the J end by 6 bases, with 8 bases between. The germline gives CDR1 SGHAT, CDR2 FQDESV (reference sequence). The CDR3: CASSLATGAEAFF. CDR3 DNA sequence: TGTGCCAGCAGCTTAGCGACGGGAGCTGAAGCTTTCTTT.

This chain connects TRBV28 to TRBJ2-1; 8 bases fit TRBD2. The trim removed 6 bases at V and 9 bases at J, leaving 7 bases unmatched. Germline loops: CDR1 MDHEN, CDR2 SYDVKM. The CDR3 has 13 residues. The DNA of the CDR3 is TGTGCCAGCAGGACTGGAGCGGGGGCTGAGCAGTTCTTC. Translation: CASRTGAGAEQFF.

The genes are TRBV6-5 and TRBJ2-7, with D perhaps matching TRBD2 (6 bases). Germline CDR1 MNHEY, CDR2 SVGAGI. This CDR3 region has 15 residues. V lost 2 bases to trimming and J lost 3 bases, with 14 bases between them. DNA of the CDR3: TGTGCCAGCAGTTACACCCCGGAGGGGCTCTACGAGCAGTACTTC. It codes for CASSYTPEGLYEQYF.

This clone was seen more than once but under ten times. The chain combines TRBV4-3 with TRBJ2-5, with 9 bases fitting TRBD2. The CDR3 spans 16 residues. The V gene's germline CDR1 is LGHNA and CDR2 YSLEER. V shed 0 bases and J 5 bases; nucleotides not matched to a gene: 7. DNA for the CDR3: TGCGCCAGCAGCCAAGATAGGCGGGGGGGCGGTGAGACCCAGTACTTC. This gives the protein CASSQDRRGGGETQYF.

This rearrangement joins TRBV6-5 to TRBJ1-2, with 7 nucleotides matching TRBD1. The germline V gene encodes CDR1 MNHEY and CDR2 SVGAGI. Germline trimming cut 8 bases from V and 5 bases from J; bases unmatched to any gene: 14. The CDR3 is 15 residues long. The CDR3 reads CASSSTTGVGYGYTF. CDR3 DNA sequence: TGTGCCAGCTCCTCAACCACAGGGGTTGGGTATGGCTACACCTTC.

This clone was seen a handful of times. The rearrangement uses TRBV6-5 and TRBJ2-7; D may be TRBD1 (7 bases). Trimming cost V 2 bases and J 5 bases, with 10 bases left between them. The CDR3 is 13 amino acids. Germline CDR1 reads MNHEY; CDR2 reads SVGAGI. The CDR3: CASSYQGGNEQYF. The CDR3 coding sequence is TGTGCCAGCAGTTACCAGGGGGGTAACGAGCAGTACTTC.

The chain recombines TRBV30 with TRBJ2-7; 13 nucleotides agree with TRBD2. The CDR3 extends over 18 amino acids. Losses at the gene ends were 7 bases for V and 1 base for J; bases not matched to a gene: 16. Germline V gives CDR1 GTSNPN, CDR2 SVGIG (reference sequence). CDR3 loop: CASTTGTPGLAGSYEQYF. The DNA of the CDR3 is TGTGCCTCAACAACCGGGACACCGGGACTAGCGGGGTCCTACGAGCAGTACTTC.

V gene TRBV5-6 combines with J gene TRBJ2-1, with D perhaps matching TRBD1 (6 bases). The germline CDR1 and CDR2 sequences are SGHDT and YYEEEE. The CDR3 has 17 residues. Trimming took 3 bases from V and 0 from J, leaving 16 bases between them. This CDR3 reads CASSCYETGSSYNEQFF. The CDR3 DNA is TGTGCCAGCAGCTGCTACGAAACAGGGAGCTCCTACAATGAGCAGTTCTTC.

The rearrangement uses TRBV7-9 and TRBJ2-3; 8 nucleotides line up with TRBD2. The CDR3 runs to 15 residues. CDR1 is SEHNR and CDR2 is FQNEAQ in the germline V gene (reference sequence). J gave up 3 bases and V 5 bases, and 7 bases lay outside the gene matches. CDR3 DNA sequence: TGTGCCAGCAGCCCGAGGGGACTAGTGACAGATACGCAGTATTTT. It codes for CASSPRGLVTDTQYF.

This chain joins TRBV30 and TRBJ1-6; D is ambiguous. V was cut by 5 bases and J by 0 bases, with 5 bases left in between. The CDR3 is 13 residues long. Germline CDR1 is GTSNPN and CDR2 is SVGIG (reference sequence). The CDR3 is CAWEGSYNSPLHF. CDR3 sequence (DNA): TGTGCCTGGGAGGGCTCCTATAATTCACCCCTCCACTTT.

The rearrangement links TRBV9 to TRBJ1-1; possible D gene TRBD1, 5 bases. The V gene's germline CDR1 is SGDLS and CDR2 YYNGEE. This CDR3 is built from 14 residues. The V and J ends lost 3 bases and 7 bases respectively, with 16 bases between them. CDR3 in amino acids: CASSETAQHVEAFF. CDR3 bases: TGTGCCAGCAGCGAGACAGCCCAACATGTTGAAGCTTTCTTT.

This rearrangement joins TRBV5-4 to TRBJ2-7; 10 nucleotides align to TRBD1. V lost 2 bases to trimming and J lost 5 bases; unmatched junction nucleotides: 7. The germline V gene encodes CDR1 SGHNT and CDR2 YYREEE (reference sequence). The CDR3 length is 15 residues. As DNA, the CDR3 is TGTGCCAGCAGCTTTTCGGACAGGGGGGTCCACGAGCAGTACTTC. Residues: CASSFSDRGVHEQYF.

This clone showed up just a few times. Here the CDR3 DNA reads TGTGCCAGCAGCGGACAGGGTCAGTGGGGCTACACCTTC. Its protein is CASSGQGQWGYTF. The V and J genes are TRBV2 and TRBJ1-2; the match to TRBD1 covers 8 bases. The CDR3 spans 13 residues. J was trimmed by 8 bases and V by 6 bases; bases with no gene match: 8. Germline V gene data show CDR1 as SNHLY and CDR2 as FYNNEI.